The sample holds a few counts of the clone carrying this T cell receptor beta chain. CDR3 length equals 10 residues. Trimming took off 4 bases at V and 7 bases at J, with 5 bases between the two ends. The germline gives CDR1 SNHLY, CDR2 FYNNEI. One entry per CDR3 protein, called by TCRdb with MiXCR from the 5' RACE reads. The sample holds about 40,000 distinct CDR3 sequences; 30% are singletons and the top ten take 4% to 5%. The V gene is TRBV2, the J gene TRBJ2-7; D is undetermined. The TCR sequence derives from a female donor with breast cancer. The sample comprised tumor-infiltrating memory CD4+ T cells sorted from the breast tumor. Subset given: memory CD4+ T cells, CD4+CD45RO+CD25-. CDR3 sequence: CASSVGEQYF. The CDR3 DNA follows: TGTGCCAGCAGTGTTGGTGAGCAGTACTTC. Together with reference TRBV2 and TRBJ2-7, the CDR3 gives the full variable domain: EPEVTQTPSHQVTQMGQEVILRCVPISNHLYFYWYRQILGQKVEFLVSFYNNEISEKSEIFDDQFSVERPDGSNFTLKIRSTKLEDSAMYFCASSVGEQYFGPGTRLTVT.